This is a list of T cell receptor beta chains from one sample in a study of patients and donors after allogeneic stem cell transplantation. Each CDR3 protein is one row after TCRdb ran MiXCR on the RT-PCR reads. Here the sample spans 200,000 to 250,000 distinct CDR3 sequences, 13% to 15% being singletons. Sequencing input: blood, either unsorted or a sorted T cell fraction (not recorded which). These receptors all stem from a human donor who was either an allogeneic HSCT recipient or a stem cell or donor lymphocyte infusion donor (not recorded which). It is not recorded whose cells these are; they may come from a transplant donor. Both conserved end residues are part of each CDR3. The D gene is left open where the match is weak. Clone size is not always given. Where it is, it says once, few, many or a class for expanded clones.

abundance	v_gene	d_gene	j_gene	CDR3nt	CDR3aa
few	TRBV3-1	TRBD2	TRBJ2-2	TGTGCCAGCAGCGAGACTAGCGGGAGAAGGGTCGGGGAGCTGTTTTTT	CASSETSGRRVGELFF
NA	TRBV20-1	NA	TRBJ1-1	TGCAGTGCTAGAGATCCCCAGAACACTGAAGCTTTCTTT	CSARDPQNTEAFF
NA	TRBV27	NA	TRBJ2-7	TGTGCCAGCAGTGCCACCGGCAGACCTATCGTCGAGCAGTACTTC	CASSATGRPIVEQYF
NA	TRBV5-6	NA	TRBJ2-3	TGTGCCAGCAGCTCCACCACTACAGATACGCAGTATTTT	CASSSTTTDTQYF
NA	TRBV2	NA	TRBJ2-3	TGTGCCAGCAGGAGTCACAGGAAGGAGCCAGATACGCAGTATTTT	CASRSHRKEPDTQYF
many	TRBV10-3	NA	TRBJ2-3	TGTGCCATCAGCCCAGCGATCAGCACAGATACGCAGTATTTT	CAISPAISTDTQYF
NA	TRBV20-1	TRBD2	TRBJ2-2	TGCAGTGCTAGAGTAGAGACTAGCGGGGGCTTCGGGGAGCTGTTTTTT	CSARVETSGGFGELFF
NA	TRBV3-1	NA	TRBJ2-2	TGTGCCAGCAGCCAGGCCTACACCGGGGAGCTGTTTTTT	CASSQAYTGELFF
NA	TRBV24-1	TRBD2	TRBJ2-3	TGTGCCACCAGTGACGGAGCGGGAGTTGCAGATACGCAGTATTTT	CATSDGAGVADTQYF
many	TRBV12-3/TRBV12-4	NA	TRBJ2-1	TGTGCCAGCAGTCCTAACATTTTGTCTCATGAGCAGTTCTTC	CASSPNILSHEQFF
few	TRBV20-1	NA	TRBJ2-2	TGCAGTGCTAGTCCCCCCCAAACGGGGGCCGGGGAGCTGTTTTTT	CSASPPQTGAGELFF
few	TRBV28	NA	TRBJ1-5	TGTGCCAGCAGCCCCCCCGCGGGGTCGGGGAGACAGCCCCAGCATTTT	CASSPPAGSGRQPQHF
NA	TRBV29-1	NA	TRBJ2-7	TGCAGCGCATCCGGGACTCCCTACGAGCAGTACTTC	CSASGTPYEQYF
NA	TRBV18	TRBD2	TRBJ2-7	TGTGCCAGCTCATCCTCGGGAGGCCAGCTTGGGGAGCAGTACTTC	CASSSSGGQLGEQYF
few	TRBV25-1	NA	TRBJ2-1	TGTGCCAGCAGTGAATACAGAAAAAGCTCCTACAATGAGCAGTTCTTC	CASSEYRKSSYNEQFF
NA	TRBV18	TRBD1	TRBJ2-5	TGTGCCAGCTCACCAAGACAGGGGGCAGAAGAGACCCAGTACTTC	CASSPRQGAEETQYF
many	TRBV19	TRBD2	TRBJ2-1	TGTGCCAGTAGTATTGCTGGAGCGGGAGGGCTACATGATGAGCAGTTCTTC	CASSIAGAGGLHDEQFF
NA	TRBV5-8	NA	TRBJ2-7	TGTGCCAGCAGCCATAACAGAGGGGCAGGTTACGAGCAGTACTTC	CASSHNRGAGYEQYF
many	TRBV9	NA	TRBJ1-2	TGTGCCAGCAGCGTAGACGACCTTGGCTACACCTTC	CASSVDDLGYTF
many	TRBV24-1	TRBD1	TRBJ1-2	TGTGCCACCAGTGATTCTGGCCAGGGGGCAAGTTTGGCTGGCTACACCTTC	CATSDSGQGASLAGYTF
few	TRBV19	NA	TRBJ2-6	TGTGCCAGTAGTATTAACCAGGCTGGGGCCAACGTCCTGACTTTC	CASSINQAGANVLTF
NA	TRBV18	NA	TRBJ1-1	TGTGCCAGCTCACCCGAGTCGGGCGCAACAGCTTTCTTT	CASSPESGATAFF
few	TRBV20-1	TRBD2	TRBJ2-3	TGCAGTGCTGCTAGCGGGAGAGACACAGATACGCAGTATTTT	CSAASGRDTDTQYF
few	TRBV6-2/TRBV6-3	TRBD2	TRBJ2-3	TGTGCCAGCAGCACCGGGACTAGCGGGGGGTACACAGATACGCAGTATTTT	CASSTGTSGGYTDTQYF
NA	TRBV10-2	TRBD2	TRBJ2-7	TGCGCCAGTGGCGGGGGGGTGAGCAGGGACGAGCAGTACTTC	CASGGGVSRDEQYF
NA	TRBV7-9	TRBD2	TRBJ2-7	TGTGCCAGCAGCTTAGGAGCCGGGACTAGCCCGGGGGAGCAGTACTTC	CASSLGAGTSPGEQYF
NA	TRBV2	NA	TRBJ2-4	TGTGCCAGCAGGGAACCCCCCCCGAACATTCAGTACTTC	CASREPPPNIQYF
many	TRBV5-1	TRBD1	TRBJ1-6	TGCGCCAGCAGCTTGGACGCAGGGGGGGATTCACCCCTCCACTTT	CASSLDAGGDSPLHF
few	TRBV6-1	TRBD1	TRBJ1-4	TGTGCCAGCAGTGAGGGACAGGCGCATGAAAAACTGTTTTTT	CASSEGQAHEKLFF
NA	TRBV6-1	NA	TRBJ1-1	TGTGCCAGCAGTGCCTATAACACTGAAGCTTTCTTT	CASSAYNTEAFF
few	TRBV5-1	TRBD2	TRBJ2-5	TGCGCCAGTCGTCTCGGCGGGAGTTTGAGGCAAGAGACCCAGTACTTC	CASRLGGSLRQETQYF
NA	TRBV20-1	TRBD1	TRBJ1-1	TGCAGTTCAAACAGGGGGCTGGGGACTGAAGCTTTCTTT	CSSNRGLGTEAFF
once	TRBV15	TRBD2	TRBJ2-3	TGTGCCACCAGCAGGCGGGAGGGCCAGGCAGATACGCAGTATTTT	CATSRREGQADTQYF
many	TRBV6-1	NA	TRBJ1-1	TGTGCCAGCAGCGTCCGGGGGGGAGGAGAAGGTGAAGCTTTCTTT	CASSVRGGGEGEAFF
NA	TRBV7-8	TRBD1	TRBJ1-1	TGTGCCAGCAGCCTGTTTCGGACAGGGTCTACTGAAGCTTTCTTT	CASSLFRTGSTEAFF
many	TRBV6-6	TRBD1	TRBJ1-1	TGTGCCAGCAGTTTCCAACAGGGGGCTGAAGCTTTCTTT	CASSFQQGAEAFF
medium-sized	TRBV20-1	NA	TRBJ2-1	TGCAGTGGGGCCGGCCAGGGCAATGAGCAGTTCTTC	CSGAGQGNEQFF
NA	TRBV20-1	NA	TRBJ2-3	TGCAGTGGGAATGGGGTGGGCACAGATACGCAGTATTTT	CSGNGVGTDTQYF
few	TRBV20-1	NA	TRBJ1-4	TGCAGTGCCCCCTCGGGGCGGGATGAAAAACTGTTTTTT	CSAPSGRDEKLFF
few	TRBV2	NA	TRBJ2-7	TGTGCCAGCGAGGTTGCGCCTATGGGATACGAGCAGTACTTC	CASEVAPMGYEQYF
NA	TRBV21-1	NA	TRBJ2-5	TGTGCCAGCAGCGCTTACACCGGGACGGAACGGCAAGAGACCCAGTACTTC	CASSAYTGTERQETQYF
NA	TRBV2	NA	TRBJ1-5	TGTGCCAGCAGTGAAGCGATCCTTAATCAGCCCCAGCATTTT	CASSEAILNQPQHF
NA	TRBV2	NA	TRBJ2-5	TGTGCCAGCAGGATGGGATTCTTAGAGACCCAGTACTTC	CASRMGFLETQYF
many	TRBV6-1	TRBD2	TRBJ2-3	TGTGCCAGCAGTGAAGCTGGGGGACTAGCCACGCAGTATTTT	CASSEAGGLATQYF
NA	TRBV15	NA	TRBJ2-5	TGTGCCACCAGCAGCCCCCAGTCCAGCCAAGAGACCCAGTACTTC	CATSSPQSSQETQYF
NA	TRBV29-1	TRBD1	TRBJ1-2	TGCAGCGCCCGACTCGCAGGGGGTAGGCCTAACTATGGCTACACCTTC	CSARLAGGRPNYGYTF
NA	TRBV7-2	NA	TRBJ1-5	TGTGCCAGCAGCTCTACGGGGACGGGTGATCAGCCCCAGCATTTT	CASSSTGTGDQPQHF
few	TRBV7-9	NA	TRBJ1-1	TGTGCCAGCAGCTTTATAGGGCAAACTGAAGCTTTCTTT	CASSFIGQTEAFF
few	TRBV2	NA	TRBJ2-2	TGTGCCAGCAGTGAACAGGGTCCCAGCGGGGAGCTGTTTTTT	CASSEQGPSGELFF